Detailed here is one T cell receptor beta chain. What it recognizes is unknown. The data were taken from a study of cytomegalovirus exposure and HLA in healthy donors. Both 60 Vbeta primers and 13 Jbeta primers went into the PCR. TCRdb's copy holds only in-frame clones and misses some; the assay was immunoSEQ multiplex PCR. The profile shows some 110,000 clones, 71% of them singletons. Whole-study results and caveats: The number of N-insertions in an Asian-associated ancestry cluster was reportedly below the 666-donor mean in a later analysis. HLA-A and HLA-B allele assignments for most subjects were reportedly predicted accurately using TCR beta sequences.

Looked up from germline, CDR1 is SGHRS and CDR2 is YFSETQ. The CDR3 runs 17 residues. The germline V and J ends were trimmed by 9 bases and 0 bases, with 24 bases remaining between them. The V gene is TRBV5-1, the J gene TRBJ1-1; D unclear. The sequence came from a female donor in good health and CMV-seronegative. The specimen was PBMCs. CDR3 coding DNA: TGCGCCACCGACCGGGATCTCGACCAGCGGATGAACACTGAAGCTTTCTTT. Protein product: CATDRDLDQRMNTEAFF.